This paragraph covers one TCR beta chain sequence. Sequencing was performed with immunoSEQ multiplex PCR; in TCRdb, only in-frame clones are kept and a portion is missing. The table shows about 69,000 clones, with about 91% occurring only once. The CDR3 runs 14 residues. Germline V lookup: CDR1 SGHTA, CDR2 FQGNSA. The ends were cut back, 4 bases at V and 12 bases at J, with 21 bases in the middle. The data originate from a study of T cell changes during pregnancy in multiple sclerosis. The receptor comes from a female donor in good health, enrolled as a control in a pregnancy study. The material sequenced was CD4+ T cells from peripheral blood mononuclear cells, taken in the third trimester of pregnancy. The V gene is TRBV7-2, the J gene TRBJ1-2; D call uncertain. CDR3 protein: CASSSPHSLTKHTF. The CDR3 DNA sequence: TGTGCCAGCAGCTCACCTCACAGTCTCACGAAACACACCTTC. The full variable domain, its missing parts supplied by reference TRBV7-2 and TRBJ1-2, is GAGVSQSPSNKVTEKGKDVELRCDPISGHTALYWYRQSLGQGLEFLIYFQGNSAPDKSGLPSDRFSAERTGGSVSTLTIQRTQQEDSAVYLCASSSPHSLTKHTFGSGTRLTVV.